This TCR beta chain was profiled in a study of spatial heterogeneity in lung cancer. At the level of the study: Detection consistently yielded more beta chains than alpha chains. General observations from the study: Expanded alpha and beta TCR counts within tumors tracked tumor mutation counts.

The germline V gene encodes CDR1 MNHEY and CDR2 SVGEGT. The V and J ends lost 0 bases and 4 bases respectively, with 9 bases between them. This CDR3 has 14 amino acids. TCRdb processed the 5' RACE reads anew with MiXCR; each CDR3 protein has one entry. The top ten hold approximately 23% of the sample, which has about 29,000 distinct CDR3 sequences, 7.1% seen once. Time point defined: sample taken at primary tumor resection. This clonotype was counted at least ten times. No antigen is known for it. Source: lung tumor tissue, taken at surgery. The sequence came from a male donor with early-stage non-small cell lung cancer. The chain is built from TRBV6-2 or TRBV6-3 and TRBJ1-1; D is unclear. CDR3 sequence: CASSYSGGVTEAFF. CDR3 DNA sequence: TGTGCCAGCAGTTACTCAGGTGGGGTCACTGAAGCTTTCTTT.